These 15 T cell receptor beta chains were sequenced from one sample in a study of CD8 T cells in Susac syndrome. cDNA came from roughly 0.47 to 1 ug RNA primed by random hexamers. TCRdb passed the immunoSEQ multiplex PCR reads through MiXCR, listing each CDR3 protein once. In the table there are about 120,000 distinct CDR3 sequences, about 93% of which are singletons. Sample: CD4+ T cells from PBMCs. These receptors were taken from a human donor in good health.

The chain is built from TRBV6-5 and TRBJ2-7, with TRBD1 matching over 8 bases. The CDR3 is made up of 13 amino acids. CDR1 is MNHEY, CDR2 SVGAGI, per germline. V lost 8 bases, J lost 5 bases, and 8 bases stayed unmatched. The CDR3 region is CASGTGSLHEQYF. CDR3 in DNA: TGTGCCAGCGGGACAGGCAGTCTTCACGAGCAGTACTTC.

This rearrangement joins TRBV24-1 to TRBJ1-5, with D hard to call. The CDR3 is made up of 15 amino acids. The V and J ends lost 1 base and 2 bases respectively, with 8 bases between them. CDR1 is KGHDR, CDR2 SFDVKD, per germline. CDR3 residues: CATSDFSWGNQPQHF. DNA for the CDR3: TGTGCCACCAGTGATTTTAGCTGGGGCAATCAGCCCCAGCATTTT.

The V call is TRBV6-2 or TRBV6-3, the J call TRBJ2-7; 11 bases match TRBD2. The V gene's germline CDR1 is MNHEY and CDR2 SVGEGT. With 4 bases clipped from V and 4 bases from J, the junction kept 6 bases outside the gene matches. This CDR3 is 15 amino acids long. The CDR3 bases are TGTGCCAGCAGTTCCGGGACTAGCGGACCATACGAGCAGTACTTC. This encodes CASSSGTSGPYEQYF.

CDR3 loop: CASSKPGLAGRTGELFF. In DNA form, the CDR3 reads TGTGCCAGCAGTAAACCTGGACTAGCGGGACGGACCGGGGAGCTGTTTTTT. The chain is built from TRBV6-1 and TRBJ2-2; 12 bases are shared with TRBD2. Germline assignment: CDR1 MNHNS and CDR2 SASEGT. The J segment lost 5 bases and the V segment lost 5 bases, leaving 9 bases of the junction unmatched. This CDR3 comprises 17 residues.

This clonotype has a handful of counts. V usage is TRBV29-1 and J usage is TRBJ2-2, with 8 positions matching TRBD1. CDR3 length: 13 residues. Trimming at V came to 6 bases and at J to 4 bases, leaving 4 bases not matched to a gene. CDR1 is SQVTM and CDR2 is ANQGSEA in the germline V gene. CDR3 in DNA: TGCAGCGTCCGGGACAGGCGCACCGGGGAGCTGTTTTTT. Protein sequence: CSVRDRRTGELFF.

This chain connects TRBV20-1 to TRBJ2-1; 9 bases map to TRBD2. CDR3 length equals 15 residues. Trimming took 6 bases from V and 6 from J; bases not matched to a gene: 12. Looked up from germline, CDR1 is DFQATT and CDR2 is SNEGSKA (reference sequence). The CDR3 DNA follows: TGCAGTGCCCCTCGGGCCCTAGCGGGGTTCAATGAGCAGTTCTTC. This sequence encodes CSAPRALAGFNEQFF.

This clonotype has a single count. V gene TRBV6-5 combines with J gene TRBJ2-4, with D possibly being TRBD1 (6 bases). V was cut by 7 bases and J by 6 bases, with 13 bases left in between. This CDR3 is built from 13 residues. Germline CDR1 is MNHEY and CDR2 is SVGAGI. The CDR3 is CASTTDRGNIQYF. As DNA, the CDR3 is TGTGCCAGCACCACGGACAGAGGAAACATTCAGTACTTC.

The chain is built from TRBV6-5 and TRBJ2-7; 10 bases line up with TRBD2. The ends lost 2 bases at V and 0 bases at J; junction bases unmatched: 1. Germline lookup yields CDR1 MNHEY and CDR2 SVGAGI. CDR3 length equals 15 residues. CDR3 sequence: CASSYTSGTSYEQYF. As DNA, the CDR3 is TGTGCCAGCAGTTACACTAGCGGGACCTCCTACGAGCAGTACTTC.

This sequence joins TRBV6-5 and TRBJ2-7; maybe TRBD1 (5 bases). CDR1 and CDR2 from the germline V gene are MNHEY and SVGAGI. CDR3 size: 17 residues. V lost 0 bases and J 3 bases, leaving 18 bases between the germline ends. CDR3 DNA: TGTGCCAGCAGTTACTCGACACGGAAAGGGGCCTTCTACGAGCAGTACTTC. Translation: CASSYSTRKGAFYEQYF.

V gene TRBV9 combines with J gene TRBJ2-5; 10 bases fit TRBD2. Trimming removed 4 bases from V and 4 bases from J; junction bases left unmatched: 4. The length of the CDR3 is 14 residues. CDR1 and CDR2 (germline): SGDLS, YYNGEE. DNA for the CDR3: TGTGCCAGCAGCCCACGACTAGCGGGAGAGACCCAGTACTTC. Translating gives CASSPRLAGETQYF.

The chain has TRBV12-3 or TRBV12-4 and TRBJ2-7; no clear D gene. V lost 2 bases and J lost 3, with 11 bases in between. The CDR3 has 14 amino acids. The CDR3 sequence is CASSLFPGDYEQYF. The CDR3 DNA reads as TGTGCCAGCAGTTTATTCCCTGGGGACTACGAGCAGTACTTC.

V is TRBV7-8 and J is TRBJ2-2, with D perhaps matching TRBD1 or TRBD2 (5 bases each). In germline, CDR1 is SGHVS, CDR2 FQNEAQ. The V end was cut by 5 bases, the J end by 2 bases, with 12 bases between. This CDR3 region has 15 residues. The CDR3 bases are TGTGCCAGCAGCCAGGGAGCCCGCAACACCGGGGAGCTGTTTTTT. This encodes CASSQGARNTGELFF.

The V call is TRBV6-5, the J call TRBJ2-7; 8 bases align to TRBD1. This CDR3 contains 11 residues. After removal of 10 bases from V and 4 bases from J, the junction contained 3 bases not matched to a gene. Germline V gene lookup returns CDR1 MNHEY and CDR2 SVGAGI. For the CDR3, the DNA is TGTGCCACCTGGACAGGGTACGAGCAGTACTTC. Translating it yields CATWTGYEQYF.

The rearrangement links TRBV30 to TRBJ2-7, with 8 bases aligning to TRBD1. The CDR3 runs 13 residues. The germline V gene encodes CDR1 GTSNPN and CDR2 SVGIG (reference sequence). V trimming: 4 bases; J trimming: 3 bases; junction bases outside the gene matches: 5. CDR3: CAWNRDRGYEQYF. CDR3 sequence (DNA): TGTGCCTGGAATCGTGACAGGGGCTACGAGCAGTACTTC.

The chain recombines TRBV6-2 or TRBV6-3 with TRBJ2-3; D not certain. The CDR3 has 15 amino acids. Germline V gives CDR1 MNHEY, CDR2 SVGEGT. The ends were cut back, 2 bases at V and 2 bases at J, with 11 bases in the middle. CDR3 sequence (DNA): TGTGCCAGCAGTTACGGGTCGGATTCCACAGATACGCAGTATTTT. Residues: CASSYGSDSTDTQYF.